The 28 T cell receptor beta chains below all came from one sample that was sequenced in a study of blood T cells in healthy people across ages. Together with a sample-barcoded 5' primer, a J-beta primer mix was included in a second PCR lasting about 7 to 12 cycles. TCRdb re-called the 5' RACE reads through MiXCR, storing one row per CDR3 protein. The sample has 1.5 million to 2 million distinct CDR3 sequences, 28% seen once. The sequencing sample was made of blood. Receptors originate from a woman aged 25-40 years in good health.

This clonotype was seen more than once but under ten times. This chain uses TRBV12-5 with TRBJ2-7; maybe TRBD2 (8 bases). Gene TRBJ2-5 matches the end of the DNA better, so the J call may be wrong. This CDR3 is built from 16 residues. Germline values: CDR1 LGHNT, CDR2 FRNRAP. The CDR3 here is CASGPAGGQSSETQYF. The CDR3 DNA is TGTGCTAGTGGCCCTGCGGGGGGACAGTCCTCGGAGACCCAGTACTTC.

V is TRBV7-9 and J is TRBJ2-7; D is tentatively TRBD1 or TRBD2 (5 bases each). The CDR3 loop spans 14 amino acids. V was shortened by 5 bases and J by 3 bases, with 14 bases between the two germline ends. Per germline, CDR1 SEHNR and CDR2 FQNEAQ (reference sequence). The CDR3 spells CASSPLGDHYEQYF. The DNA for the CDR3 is TGTGCCAGCAGCCCCCTGGGGGATCACTACGAGCAGTACTTC. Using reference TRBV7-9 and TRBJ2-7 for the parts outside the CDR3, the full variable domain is DTGVSQNPRHKITKRGQNVTFRCDPISEHNRLYWYRQTLGQGPEFLTYFQNEAQLEKSRLLSDRFSAERPKGSFSTLEIQRTEQGDSAMYLCASSPLGDHYEQYFGPGTRLTVT.

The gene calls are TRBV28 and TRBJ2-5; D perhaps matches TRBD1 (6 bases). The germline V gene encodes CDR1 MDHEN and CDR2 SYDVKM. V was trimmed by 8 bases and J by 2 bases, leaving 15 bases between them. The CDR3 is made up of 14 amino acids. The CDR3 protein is CASREQGGQETQYF. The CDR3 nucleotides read TGTGCCAGCCGGGAACAGGGTGGGCAAGAGACCCAGTACTTC.

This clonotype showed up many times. The CDR3 bases are TGTGCCAGCAGTAACCCAGAGGGGAGATCACCCCTCCACTTT. It is translated as CASSNPEGRSPLHF. V is TRBV12-3 or TRBV12-4 and J is TRBJ1-6, with D possibly matching TRBD1 (5 bases). CDR3 length: 14 amino acids. Trimming removed 5 bases at V and 10 bases at J, with 15 bases between.

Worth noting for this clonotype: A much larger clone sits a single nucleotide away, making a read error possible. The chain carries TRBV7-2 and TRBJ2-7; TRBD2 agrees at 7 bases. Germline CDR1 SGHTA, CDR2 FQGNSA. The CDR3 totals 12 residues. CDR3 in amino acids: CPSSFREGEQYF. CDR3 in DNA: TGTCCCAGCAGCTTCAGGGAGGGCGAGCAGTACTTC. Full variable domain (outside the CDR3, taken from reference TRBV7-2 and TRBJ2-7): GAGVSQSPSNKVTEKGKDVELRCDPISGHTALYWYRQSLGQGLEFLIYFQGNSAPDKSGLPSDRFSAERTGGSVSTLTIQRTQQEDSAVYLCPSSFREGEQYFGPGTRLTVT.

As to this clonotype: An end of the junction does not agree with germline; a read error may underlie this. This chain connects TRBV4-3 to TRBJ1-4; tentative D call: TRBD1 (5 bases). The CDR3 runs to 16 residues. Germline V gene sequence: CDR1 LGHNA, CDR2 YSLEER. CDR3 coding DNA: TGCGCCTGCAGCCAAGATCGTCCACAGGATAATGAAAAACTGTTTTTT. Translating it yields CACSQDRPQDNEKLFF.

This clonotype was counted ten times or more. The CDR3 here is CASSNQPGESWGNEQYF. The CDR3 DNA follows: TGTGCCAGCAGTAATCAGCCGGGGGAAAGTTGGGGGAACGAGCAGTACTTC. The V call is TRBV6-4, the J call TRBJ2-7, with D possibly matching TRBD2 (6 bases). The CDR3 spans 17 residues. Germline lookup yields CDR1 MRHNA and CDR2 SNTAGT. Trimming took off 5 bases at V and 5 bases at J, with 25 bases between the two ends.

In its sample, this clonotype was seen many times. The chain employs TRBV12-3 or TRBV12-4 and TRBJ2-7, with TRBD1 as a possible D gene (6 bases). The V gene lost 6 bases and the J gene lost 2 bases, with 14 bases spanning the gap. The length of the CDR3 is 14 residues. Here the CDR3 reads CASSFANRAYEQYF. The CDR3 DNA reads TGTGCCAGCAGCTTCGCCAACAGGGCCTACGAGCAGTACTTC.

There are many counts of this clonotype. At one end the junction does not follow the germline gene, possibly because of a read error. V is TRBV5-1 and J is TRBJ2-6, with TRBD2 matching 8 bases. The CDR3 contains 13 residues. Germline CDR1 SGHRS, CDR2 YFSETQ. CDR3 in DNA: TGCGCCAGCAGCTGGGCGGGGGGCAACGTCCTGACTTTC. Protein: CASSWAGGNVLTF. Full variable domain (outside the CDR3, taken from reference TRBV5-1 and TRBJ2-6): KAGVTQTPRYLIKTRGQQVTLSCSPISGHRSVSWYQQTPGQGLQFLFEYFSETQRNKGNFPGRFSGRQFSNSRSEMNVSTLELGDSALYLCASSWAGGNVLTFGAGSRLTVL.

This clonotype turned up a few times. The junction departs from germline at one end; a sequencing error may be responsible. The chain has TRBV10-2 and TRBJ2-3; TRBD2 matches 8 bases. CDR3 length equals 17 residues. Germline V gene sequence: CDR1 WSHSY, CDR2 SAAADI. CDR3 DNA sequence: TGCGCCAGCAGTGAGTCCCGACCAGCGGGGGACACAGATACGCGGTATTTT. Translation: CASSESRPAGDTDTRYF.

The CDR3 DNA follows: TGCAGCGTTGGTCTCGGGGTACAACCAGGATTGGCTTTCTTT. It codes for CSVGLGVQPGLAFF. The chain links TRBV29-1 to TRBJ1-1; no firm D call. The ends were cut back, 4 bases at V and 11 bases at J, with 23 bases in the middle. The CDR3 sequence is 14 residues long. Germline assignment: CDR1 SQVTM and CDR2 ANQGSEA.

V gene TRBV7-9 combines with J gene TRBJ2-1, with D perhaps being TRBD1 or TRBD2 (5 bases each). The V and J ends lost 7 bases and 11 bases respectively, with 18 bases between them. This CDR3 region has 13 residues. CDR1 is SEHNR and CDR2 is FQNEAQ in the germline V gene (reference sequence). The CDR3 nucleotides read TGTGCCAGCACAGCCCCTAACCCGGGACAGCAGTTCTTC. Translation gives CASTAPNPGQQFF. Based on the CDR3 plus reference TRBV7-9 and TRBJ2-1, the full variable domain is DTGVSQNPRHKITKRGQNVTFRCDPISEHNRLYWYRQTLGQGPEFLTYFQNEAQLEKSRLLSDRFSAERPKGSFSTLEIQRTEQGDSAMYLCASTAPNPGQQFFGPGTRLTVL.

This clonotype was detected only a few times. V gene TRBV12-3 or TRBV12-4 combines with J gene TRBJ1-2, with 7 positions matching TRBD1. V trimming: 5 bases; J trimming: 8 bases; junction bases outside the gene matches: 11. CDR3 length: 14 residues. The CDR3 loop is CASSSRIGTAGYTF. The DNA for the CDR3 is TGTGCCAGCAGTAGTAGAATCGGGACAGCCGGCTACACCTTC.

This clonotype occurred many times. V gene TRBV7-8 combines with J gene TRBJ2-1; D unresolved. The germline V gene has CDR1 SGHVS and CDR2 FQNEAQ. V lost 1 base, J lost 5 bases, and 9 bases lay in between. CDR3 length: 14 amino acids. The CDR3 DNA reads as TGTGCCAGCAGCTTAGGAGCGCCGAACAATGAGCAGTTCTTC. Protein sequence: CASSLGAPNNEQFF.

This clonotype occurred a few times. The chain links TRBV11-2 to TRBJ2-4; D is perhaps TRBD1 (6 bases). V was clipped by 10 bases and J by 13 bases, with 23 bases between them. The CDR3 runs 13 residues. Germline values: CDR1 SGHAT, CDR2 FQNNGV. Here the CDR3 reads CATGQSLYNEQYF. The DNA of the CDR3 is TGTGCCACCGGACAGAGTCTGTACAATGAGCAGTACTTC.

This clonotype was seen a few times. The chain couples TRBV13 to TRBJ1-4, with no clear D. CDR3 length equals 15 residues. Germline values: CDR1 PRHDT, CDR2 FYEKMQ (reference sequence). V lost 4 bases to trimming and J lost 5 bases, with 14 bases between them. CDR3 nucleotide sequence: TGTGCCAGCAGCTCTAATAGTAACCCGAATGAAAAACTGTTTTTT. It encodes CASSSNSNPNEKLFF.

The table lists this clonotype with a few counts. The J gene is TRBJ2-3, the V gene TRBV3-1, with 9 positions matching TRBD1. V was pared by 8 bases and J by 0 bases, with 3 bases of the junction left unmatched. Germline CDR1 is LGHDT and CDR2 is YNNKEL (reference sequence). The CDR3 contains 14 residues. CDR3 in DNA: TGTGCCAGCGGGACAGGGTACAGCACAGATACGCAGTATTTT. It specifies CASGTGYSTDTQYF.

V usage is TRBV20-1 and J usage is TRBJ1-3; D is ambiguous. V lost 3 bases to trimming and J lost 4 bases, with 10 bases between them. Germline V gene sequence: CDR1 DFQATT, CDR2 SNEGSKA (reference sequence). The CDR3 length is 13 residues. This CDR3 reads CSARLRVGNTIYF. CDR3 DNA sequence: TGCAGTGCTAGGCTCCGCGTGGGAAACACCATATATTTT.

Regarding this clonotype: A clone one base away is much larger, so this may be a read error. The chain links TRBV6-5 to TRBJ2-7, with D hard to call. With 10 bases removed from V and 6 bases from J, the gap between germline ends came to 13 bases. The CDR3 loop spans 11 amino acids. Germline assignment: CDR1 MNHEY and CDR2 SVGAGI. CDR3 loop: CANSRTGEQYF. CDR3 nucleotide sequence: TGTGCCAACTCACGCACCGGCGAGCAGTACTTC.

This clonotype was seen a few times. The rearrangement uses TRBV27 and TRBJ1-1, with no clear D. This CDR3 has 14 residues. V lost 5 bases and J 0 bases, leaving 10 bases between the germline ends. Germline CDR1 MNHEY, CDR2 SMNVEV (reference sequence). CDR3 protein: CASSPRAMNTEAFF. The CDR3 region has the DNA TGTGCCAGCAGTCCGAGAGCTATGAACACTGAAGCTTTCTTT.

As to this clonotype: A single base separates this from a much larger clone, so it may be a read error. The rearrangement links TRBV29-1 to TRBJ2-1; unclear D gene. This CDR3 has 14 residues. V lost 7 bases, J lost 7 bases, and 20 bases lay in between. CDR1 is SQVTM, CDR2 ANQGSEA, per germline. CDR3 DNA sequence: TGCAGCGCTGATATGACATCCCCTGGTAATGAGCAGTTCTTC. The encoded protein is CSADMTSPGNEQFF.

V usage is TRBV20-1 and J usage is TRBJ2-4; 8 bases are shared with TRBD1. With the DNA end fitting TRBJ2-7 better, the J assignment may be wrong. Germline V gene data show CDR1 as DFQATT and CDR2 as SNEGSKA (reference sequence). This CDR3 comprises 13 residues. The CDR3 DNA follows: TGCAGTGCTAGCCCCAGGGGGCAATACGAGCAGTACTTC. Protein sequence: CSASPRGQYEQYF.

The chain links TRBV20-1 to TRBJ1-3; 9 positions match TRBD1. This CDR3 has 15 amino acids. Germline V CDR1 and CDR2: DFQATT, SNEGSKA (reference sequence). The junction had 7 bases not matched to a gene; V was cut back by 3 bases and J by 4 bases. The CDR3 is CSASRGQGRGNTIYF. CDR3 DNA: TGCAGTGCTAGCCGGGGACAGGGAAGAGGAAACACCATATATTTT.

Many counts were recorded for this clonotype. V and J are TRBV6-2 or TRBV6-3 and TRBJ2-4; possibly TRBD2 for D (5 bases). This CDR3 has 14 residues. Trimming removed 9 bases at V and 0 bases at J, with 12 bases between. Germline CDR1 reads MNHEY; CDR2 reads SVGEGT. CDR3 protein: CASTTGVAKNIQYF. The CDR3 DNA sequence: TGTGCCAGTACCACCGGGGTAGCCAAAAACATTCAGTACTTC.

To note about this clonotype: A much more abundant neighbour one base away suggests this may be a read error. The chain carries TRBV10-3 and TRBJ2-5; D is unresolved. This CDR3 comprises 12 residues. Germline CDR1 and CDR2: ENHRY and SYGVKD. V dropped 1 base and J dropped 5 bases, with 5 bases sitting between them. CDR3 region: CAISEWLETQYF. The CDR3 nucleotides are TGTGCCATCAGTGAGTGGTTGGAGACCCAGTACTTC.

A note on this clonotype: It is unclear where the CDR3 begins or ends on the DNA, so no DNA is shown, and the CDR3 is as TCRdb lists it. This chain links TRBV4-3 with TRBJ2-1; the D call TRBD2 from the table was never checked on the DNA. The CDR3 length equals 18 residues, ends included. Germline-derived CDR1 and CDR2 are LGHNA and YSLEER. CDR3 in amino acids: CASSQDMVAEGSYNEQSF.

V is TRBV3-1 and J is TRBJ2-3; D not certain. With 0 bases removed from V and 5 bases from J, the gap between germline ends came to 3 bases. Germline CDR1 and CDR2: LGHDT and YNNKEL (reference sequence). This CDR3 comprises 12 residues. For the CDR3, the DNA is TGTGCCAGCAGCCAAGATCAAGATACGCAGTATTTT. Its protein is CASSQDQDTQYF.

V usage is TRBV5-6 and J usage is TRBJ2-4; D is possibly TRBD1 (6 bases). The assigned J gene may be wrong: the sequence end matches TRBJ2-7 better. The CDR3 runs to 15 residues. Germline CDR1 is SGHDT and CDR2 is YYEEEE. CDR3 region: CASRLLDRSPNEQYF. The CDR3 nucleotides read TGTGCCAGCAGGCTACTCGACAGGTCCCCTAACGAGCAGTACTTC.